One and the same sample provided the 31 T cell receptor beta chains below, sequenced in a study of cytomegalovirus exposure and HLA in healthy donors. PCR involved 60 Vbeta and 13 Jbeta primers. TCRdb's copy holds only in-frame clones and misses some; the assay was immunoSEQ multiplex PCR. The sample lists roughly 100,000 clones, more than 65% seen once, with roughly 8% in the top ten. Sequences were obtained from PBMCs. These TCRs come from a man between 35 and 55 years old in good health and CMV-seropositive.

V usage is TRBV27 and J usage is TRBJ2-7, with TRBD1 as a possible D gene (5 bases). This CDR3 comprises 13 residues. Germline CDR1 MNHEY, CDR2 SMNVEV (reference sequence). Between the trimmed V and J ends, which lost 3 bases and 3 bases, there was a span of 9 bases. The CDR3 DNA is TGTGCCAGCAGTTTGGCCAGGGACTACGAGCAGTACTTC. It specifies CASSLARDYEQYF.

CDR3 loop: CASSLGQGQKLFF. The DNA of the CDR3 is TGTGCCAGCAGCTTAGGACAGGGCCAAAAACTGTTTTTT. V and J are TRBV7-2 and TRBJ1-4, with TRBD1 matching 7 bases. The CDR3 loop spans 13 amino acids. V lost 1 base, J lost 9 bases, and 2 bases stayed unmatched. The germline V gene has CDR1 SGHTA and CDR2 FQGNSA.

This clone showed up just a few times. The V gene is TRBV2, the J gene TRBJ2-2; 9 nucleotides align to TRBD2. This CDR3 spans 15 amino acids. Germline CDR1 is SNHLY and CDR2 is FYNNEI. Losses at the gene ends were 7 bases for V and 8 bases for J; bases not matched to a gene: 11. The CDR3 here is CASMIPRGGSGELFF. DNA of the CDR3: TGTGCCAGCATGATTCCGCGGGGGGGCTCTGGGGAGCTGTTTTTT.

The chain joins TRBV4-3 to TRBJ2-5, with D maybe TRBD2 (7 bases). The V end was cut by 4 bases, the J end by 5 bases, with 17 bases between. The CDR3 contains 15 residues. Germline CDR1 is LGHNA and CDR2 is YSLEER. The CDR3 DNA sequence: TGCGCCAGCAGCCCCGGGGGGCGGGAGTGGGAGACCCAGTACTTC. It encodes CASSPGGREWETQYF.

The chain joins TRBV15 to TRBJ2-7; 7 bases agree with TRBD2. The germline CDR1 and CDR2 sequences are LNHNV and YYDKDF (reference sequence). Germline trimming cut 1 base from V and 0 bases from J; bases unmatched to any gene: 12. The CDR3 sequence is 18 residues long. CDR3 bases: TGTGCCACCAGCAGAGTTGCTCGTTCTAGCGGCCCCTCCTACGAGCAGTACTTC. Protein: CATSRVARSSGPSYEQYF.

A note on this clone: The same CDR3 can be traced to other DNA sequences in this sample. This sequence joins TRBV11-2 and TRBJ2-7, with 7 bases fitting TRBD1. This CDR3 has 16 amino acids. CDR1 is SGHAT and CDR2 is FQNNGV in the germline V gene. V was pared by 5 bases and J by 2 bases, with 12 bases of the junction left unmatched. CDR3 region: CASSNLRQGSTYEQYF. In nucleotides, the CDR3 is TGTGCCAGCAGCAACCTACGACAGGGCTCCACCTACGAGCAGTACTTC.

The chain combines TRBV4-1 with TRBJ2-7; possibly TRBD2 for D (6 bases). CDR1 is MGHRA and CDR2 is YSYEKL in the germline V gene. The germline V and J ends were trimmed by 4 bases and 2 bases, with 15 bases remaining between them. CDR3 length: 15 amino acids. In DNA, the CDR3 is TGCGCCAGCAGCCCAAGCGGCGGGGATACCTACGAGCAGTACTTC. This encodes CASSPSGGDTYEQYF.

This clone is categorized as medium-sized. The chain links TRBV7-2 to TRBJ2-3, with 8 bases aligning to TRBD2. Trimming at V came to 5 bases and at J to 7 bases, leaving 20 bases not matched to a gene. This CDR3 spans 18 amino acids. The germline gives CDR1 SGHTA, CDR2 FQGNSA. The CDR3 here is CASSTRGEKAGDEYTQYF. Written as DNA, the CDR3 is TGTGCCAGCAGCACCCGCGGGGAGAAAGCGGGAGACGAATATACGCAGTATTTT.

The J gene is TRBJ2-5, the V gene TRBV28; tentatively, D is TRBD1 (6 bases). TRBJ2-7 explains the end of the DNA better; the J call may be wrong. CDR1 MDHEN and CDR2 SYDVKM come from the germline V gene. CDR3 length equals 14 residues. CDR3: CASSFGQFGGEQYF. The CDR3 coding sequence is TGTGCCAGCAGTTTCGGACAGTTCGGAGGCGAGCAGTACTTC.

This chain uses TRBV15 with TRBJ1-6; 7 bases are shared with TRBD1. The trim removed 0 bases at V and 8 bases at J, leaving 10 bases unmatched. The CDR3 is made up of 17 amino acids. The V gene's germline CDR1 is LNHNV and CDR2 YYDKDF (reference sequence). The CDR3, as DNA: TGTGCCACCAGCAGAGATCGGGCGGACAGGTTGGATTCACCCCTCCACTTT. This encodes CATSRDRADRLDSPLHF.

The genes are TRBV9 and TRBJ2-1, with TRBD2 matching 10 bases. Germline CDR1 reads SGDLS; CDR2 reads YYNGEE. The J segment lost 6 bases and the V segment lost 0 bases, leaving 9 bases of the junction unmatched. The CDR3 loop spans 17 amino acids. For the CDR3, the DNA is TGTGCCAGCAGCGTAGCTGGGAGCGGGGGGGCGGTCAATGAGCAGTTCTTC. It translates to CASSVAGSGGAVNEQFF.

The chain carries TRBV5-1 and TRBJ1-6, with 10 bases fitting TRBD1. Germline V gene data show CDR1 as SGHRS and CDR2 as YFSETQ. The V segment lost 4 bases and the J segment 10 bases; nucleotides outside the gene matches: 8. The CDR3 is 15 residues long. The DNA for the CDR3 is TGCGCCAGCAGCCCCGTGACAGGGGGCGGATCACCCCTCCACTTT. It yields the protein CASSPVTGGGSPLHF.

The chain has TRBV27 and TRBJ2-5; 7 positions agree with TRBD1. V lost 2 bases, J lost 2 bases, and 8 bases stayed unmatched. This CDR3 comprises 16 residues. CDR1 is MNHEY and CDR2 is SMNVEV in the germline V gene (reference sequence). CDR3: CASSLNTGVRQETQYF. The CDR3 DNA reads TGTGCCAGCAGTTTAAACACAGGGGTGAGGCAAGAGACCCAGTACTTC.

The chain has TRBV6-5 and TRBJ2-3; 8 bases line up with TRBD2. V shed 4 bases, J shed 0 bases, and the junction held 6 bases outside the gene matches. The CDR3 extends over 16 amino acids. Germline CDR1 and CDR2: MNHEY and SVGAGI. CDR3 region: CASSSLAGASTDTQYF. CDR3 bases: TGTGCCAGCAGTTCCCTAGCGGGTGCTAGCACAGATACGCAGTATTTT.

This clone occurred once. CDR3 DNA: TGTGCCAGCAGCTTCTCACCGGGACTAGCGGGAGATTTGTCAACCCAGTACTTC. It codes for CASSFSPGLAGDLSTQYF. This chain uses TRBV7-2 with TRBJ2-5; 14 bases are shared with TRBD2. The CDR3 is made up of 18 amino acids. The V segment lost 3 bases and the J segment 8 bases; nucleotides outside the gene matches: 14. CDR1 is SGHTA, CDR2 FQGNSA, per germline.

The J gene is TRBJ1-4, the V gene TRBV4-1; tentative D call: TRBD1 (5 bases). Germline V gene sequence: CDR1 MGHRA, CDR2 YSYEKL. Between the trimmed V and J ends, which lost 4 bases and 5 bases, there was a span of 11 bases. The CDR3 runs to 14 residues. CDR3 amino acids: CASSRPGGNEKLFF. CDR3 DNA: TGCGCCAGCAGCCGCCCGGGGGGGAATGAAAAACTGTTTTTT.

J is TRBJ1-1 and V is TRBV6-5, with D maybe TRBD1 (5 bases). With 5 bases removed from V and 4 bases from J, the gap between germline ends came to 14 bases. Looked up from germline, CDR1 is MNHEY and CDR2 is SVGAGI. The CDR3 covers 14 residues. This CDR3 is CASSPRTMGTEAFF. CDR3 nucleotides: TGTGCCAGCAGTCCCCGGACAATGGGCACTGAAGCTTTCTTT.

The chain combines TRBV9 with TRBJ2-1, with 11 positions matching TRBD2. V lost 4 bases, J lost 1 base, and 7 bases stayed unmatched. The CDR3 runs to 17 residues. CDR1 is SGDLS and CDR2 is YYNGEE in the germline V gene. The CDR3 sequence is CASSPGLAGPSYNEQFF. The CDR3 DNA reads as TGTGCCAGCAGCCCAGGACTAGCGGGTCCATCCTACAATGAGCAGTTCTTC.

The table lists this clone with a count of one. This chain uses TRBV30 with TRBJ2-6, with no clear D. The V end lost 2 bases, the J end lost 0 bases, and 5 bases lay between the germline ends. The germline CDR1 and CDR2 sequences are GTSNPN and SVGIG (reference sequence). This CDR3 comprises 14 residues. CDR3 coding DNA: TGTGCCTGGAGTCCCAACTCTGGGGCCAACGTCCTGACTTTC. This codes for CAWSPNSGANVLTF.

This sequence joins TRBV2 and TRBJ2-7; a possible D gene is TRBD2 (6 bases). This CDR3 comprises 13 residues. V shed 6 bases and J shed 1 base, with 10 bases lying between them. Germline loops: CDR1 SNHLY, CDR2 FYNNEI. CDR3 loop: CASRGDFSYEQYF. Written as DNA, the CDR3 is TGTGCCAGCAGGGGGGACTTTTCCTACGAGCAGTACTTC.

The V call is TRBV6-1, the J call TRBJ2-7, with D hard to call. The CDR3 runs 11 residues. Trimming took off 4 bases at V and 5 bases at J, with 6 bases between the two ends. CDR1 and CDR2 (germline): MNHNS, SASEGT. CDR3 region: CASSVTDEQYF. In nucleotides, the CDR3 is TGTGCCAGCAGTGTAACAGACGAGCAGTACTTC.

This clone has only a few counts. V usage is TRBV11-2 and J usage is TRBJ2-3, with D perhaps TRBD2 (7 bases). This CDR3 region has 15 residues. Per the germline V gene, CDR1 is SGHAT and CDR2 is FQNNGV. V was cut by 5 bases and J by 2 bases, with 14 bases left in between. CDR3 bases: TGTGCCAGCAGCACTCGGGGGGCCTTCACAGATACGCAGTATTTT. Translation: CASSTRGAFTDTQYF.

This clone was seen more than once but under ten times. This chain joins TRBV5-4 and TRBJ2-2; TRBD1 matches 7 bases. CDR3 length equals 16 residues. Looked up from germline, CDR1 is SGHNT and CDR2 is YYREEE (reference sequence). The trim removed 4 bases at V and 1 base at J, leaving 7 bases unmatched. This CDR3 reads CASSLWTGLNTGELFF. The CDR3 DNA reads TGTGCCAGCAGCCTTTGGACAGGATTGAACACCGGGGAGCTGTTTTTT.

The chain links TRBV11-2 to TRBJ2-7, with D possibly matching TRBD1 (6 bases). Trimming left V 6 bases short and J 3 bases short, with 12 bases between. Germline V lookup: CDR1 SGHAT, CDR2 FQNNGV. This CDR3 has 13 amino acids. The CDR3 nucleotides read TGTGCCAGCAGGCCTACAGGGCTCTACGAGCAGTACTTC. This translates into CASRPTGLYEQYF. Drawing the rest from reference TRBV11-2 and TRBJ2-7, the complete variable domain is EAGVAQSPRYKIIEKRQSVAFWCNPISGHATLYWYQQILGQGPKLLIQFQNNGVVDDSQLPKDRFSAERLKGVDSTLKIQPAKLEDSAVYLCASRPTGLYEQYFGPGTRLTVT.

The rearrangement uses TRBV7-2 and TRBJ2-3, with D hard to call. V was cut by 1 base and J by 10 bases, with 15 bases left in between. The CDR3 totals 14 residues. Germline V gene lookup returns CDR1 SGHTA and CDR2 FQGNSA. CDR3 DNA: TGTGCCAGCAGCTTAGGGGCGACGAGTAAGGCGCAGTATTTT. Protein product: CASSLGATSKAQYF.

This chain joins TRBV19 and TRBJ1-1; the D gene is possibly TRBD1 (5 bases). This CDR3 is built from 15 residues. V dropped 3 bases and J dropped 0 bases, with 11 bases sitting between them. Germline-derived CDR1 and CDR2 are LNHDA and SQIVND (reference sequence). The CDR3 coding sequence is TGTGCCAGTAGTATCCGGGGGGAAGTGAACACTGAAGCTTTCTTT. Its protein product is CASSIRGEVNTEAFF. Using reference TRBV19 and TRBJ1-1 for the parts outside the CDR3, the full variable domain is DGGITQSPKYLFRKEGQNVTLSCEQNLNHDAMYWYRQDPGQGLRLIYYSQIVNDFQKGDIAEGYSVSREKKESFPLTVTSAQKNPTAFYLCASSIRGEVNTEAFFGQGTRLTVV.

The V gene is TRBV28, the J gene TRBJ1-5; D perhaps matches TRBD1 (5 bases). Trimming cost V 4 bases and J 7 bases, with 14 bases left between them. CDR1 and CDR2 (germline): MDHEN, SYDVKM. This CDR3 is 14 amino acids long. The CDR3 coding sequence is TGTGCCAGCAGTTACCGGGGGGTGTTACAGCCCCAGCATTTT. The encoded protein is CASSYRGVLQPQHF. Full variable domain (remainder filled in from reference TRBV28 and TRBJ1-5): DVKVTQSSRYLVKRTGEKVFLECVQDMDHENMFWYRQDPGLGLRLIYFSYDVKMKEKGDIPEGYSVSREKKERFSLILESASTNQTSMYLCASSYRGVLQPQHFGDGTRLSIL.

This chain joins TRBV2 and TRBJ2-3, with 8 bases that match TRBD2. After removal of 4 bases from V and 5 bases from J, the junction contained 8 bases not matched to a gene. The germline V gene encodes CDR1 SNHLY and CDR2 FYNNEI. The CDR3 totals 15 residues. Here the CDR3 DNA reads TGTGCCAGCAGTGGTCCGGGACTAGAGGTAGATACGCAGTATTTT. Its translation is CASSGPGLEVDTQYF.

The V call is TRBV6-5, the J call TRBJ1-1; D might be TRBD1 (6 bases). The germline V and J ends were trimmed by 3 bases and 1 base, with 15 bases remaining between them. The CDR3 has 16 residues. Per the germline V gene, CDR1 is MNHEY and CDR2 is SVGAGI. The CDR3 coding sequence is TGTGCCAGCAGTTATGGGAGGGGCAGGGGGAACACTGAAGCTTTCTTT. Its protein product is CASSYGRGRGNTEAFF.

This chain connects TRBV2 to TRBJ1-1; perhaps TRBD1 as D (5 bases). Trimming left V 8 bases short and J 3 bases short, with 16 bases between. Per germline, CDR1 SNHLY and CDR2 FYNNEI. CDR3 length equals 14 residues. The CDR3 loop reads CASRVGEHYTEAFF. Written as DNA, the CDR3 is TGTGCCAGCCGTGTAGGGGAACACTACACTGAAGCTTTCTTT.

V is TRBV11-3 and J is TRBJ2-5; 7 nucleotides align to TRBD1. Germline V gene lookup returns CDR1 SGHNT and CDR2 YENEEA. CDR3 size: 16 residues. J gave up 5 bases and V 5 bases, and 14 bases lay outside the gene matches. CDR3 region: CASSRIKPQGYETQYF. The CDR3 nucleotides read TGTGCCAGCAGCCGTATTAAACCACAGGGGTACGAGACCCAGTACTTC.